Below, 27 T cell receptor beta chains from the same sample are listed, as sequenced in a study of T cell clonality in common variable immunodeficiency. Only in-frame clones appear in the TCRdb table, and some are missing; sequencing was by immunoSEQ multiplex PCR. This sample comprises around 45,000 clones, none seen once only. The sequenced sample consisted of peripheral blood mononuclear cells. The source is a person aged 18-70 years in good health.

Many counts were recorded for this clone. The read ends 3 residues shy of where the CDR3 ends; the end is completed using the germline J gene. The V call is TRBV5-1, the J call TRBJ2-5; 7 bases are a match to TRBD2. The CDR3 contains 15 residues. The germline V gene has CDR1 SGHRS and CDR2 YFSETQ. V lost 4 bases to trimming and J lost 5 bases; unmatched junction nucleotides: 11. CDR3 DNA (partial): TGCGCCAGCAGCCCAGGTGGGGCCGGGGGGGAGACC. It translates to CASSPGGAGGET. The entire CDR3 reads CASSPGGAGGETQYF.

On this clone: The read comes to an end 3 residues before the CDR3 does, leaving the germline J gene to fill in the end. This rearrangement joins TRBV6-2 or TRBV6-3 to TRBJ1-2; 7 bases map to TRBD1. The CDR3 is 14 amino acids. Germline CDR1 and CDR2: MNHEY and SVGEGT. The DNA read from the CDR3 is TGTGCCAGCAGTTACATTGGACAGGCCTACGAC. Its translation is CASSYIGQAYD. The CDR3 in its entirety is CASSYIGQAYDYTF.

Ten or more counts support this clone. The CDR3 extends 3 residues past the end of the read, so its final part is completed from the germline J gene. The chain couples TRBV6-2 or TRBV6-3 to TRBJ2-2; D is uncertain. The CDR3 spans 13 residues. Germline V gene sequence: CDR1 MNHEY, CDR2 SVGEGT. The CDR3 sequence is CASSPITDEKLFF. CDR3 DNA (partial): TGTGCCAGCAGCCCTATAACAGATGAAAAG.

This clone was observed many times. CDR3 in amino acids: CASSRYRVETQYF. The DNA read from the CDR3 is TGTGCCAGCAGCCGCTACAGGGTTGAGACC. The rearrangement joins TRBV7-8 to TRBJ2-5; D may be TRBD1 (6 bases). The missing CDR3 end, 3 residues past where the read stops, is filled in from the germline J gene. CDR1 and CDR2 from the germline V gene are SGHVS and FQNEAQ. This CDR3 region has 13 residues. V lost 5 bases to trimming and J lost 5 bases, with 12 bases between them.

This clone showed up many times. The read ends 3 residues early relative to the CDR3; the germline J gene fills the gap. The chain recombines TRBV7-8 with TRBJ2-6; D is undetermined. Germline V gene data show CDR1 as SGHVS and CDR2 as FQNEAQ. Trimming removed 2 bases from V and 1 base from J, with 6 bases in between. The CDR3 runs to 15 residues. Partial CDR3 DNA: TGTGCCAGCAGCTTAACAGTATCTGGGGCCAACGTC. It translates to CASSLTVSGANV. The whole CDR3 sequence reads CASSLTVSGANVLTF.

There are many counts of this clone. The missing CDR3 end, 3 residues past where the read stops, is filled in from the germline J gene. V gene TRBV6-2 or TRBV6-3 combines with J gene TRBJ1-2, with 7 positions matching TRBD1. J gave up 4 bases and V 6 bases, and 8 bases lay outside the gene matches. From germline, CDR1 is MNHEY and CDR2 SVGEGT. The CDR3 has 14 amino acids. CDR3 in amino acids: CASRTGVGGYGYTF. CDR3 DNA, as far as it was read: TGTGCCAGCAGAACAGGGGTCGGGGGCTATGGC.

At least ten counts were recorded for this clone. Read coverage stops 3 residues before the CDR3 terminus; the germline J gene supplies the remainder. The rearrangement links TRBV7-8 to TRBJ1-1; a weak D match, TRBD1 (5 bases). This CDR3 region has 12 residues. From germline, CDR1 is SGHVS and CDR2 FQNEAQ. CDR3 DNA, as far as it was read: TGTGCCAGCAGCTTAGCCCAGGGTAAA. It codes for CASSLAQGK. The entire CDR3 sequence reads CASSLAQGKAFF.

There are many counts of this clone. The DNA ends 3 residues before the CDR3 does, and the rest of the CDR3 is filled in from the germline J gene. The chain couples TRBV5-4 to TRBJ1-2; TRBD1 aligns across 8 bases. Germline V lookup: CDR1 SGHNT, CDR2 YYREEE (reference sequence). The CDR3 has 14 residues. Losses at the gene ends were 4 bases for V and 4 bases for J; bases not matched to a gene: 6. CDR3: CASSKDRASYGYTF. The sequenced CDR3 bases are TGTGCCAGCAGCAAGGACAGGGCCAGCTATGGC.

This clone has a count of ten or more. The read falls 3 residues short of the CDR3 end, and the missing part is taken from the germline J gene. The V call is TRBV2, the J call TRBJ2-2, with 11 bases identical to TRBD2. Looked up from germline, CDR1 is SNHLY and CDR2 is FYNNEI. The CDR3 contains 15 residues. J gave up 6 bases and V 4 bases, and 4 bases lay outside the gene matches. The CDR3 region is CASSVASGGPGELFF. CDR3 DNA (partial): TGTGCCAGCAGTGTCGCTAGCGGGGGGCCCGGGGAG.

This clone occurred many times. The CDR3 bases that were read are TGTGCTAGTGGCCACAGCGGGGGGGTCGATACG. Translated: CASGHSGGVDT. The entire CDR3 protein reads CASGHSGGVDTQYF. The chain carries TRBV12-5 and TRBJ2-3; 10 bases are a match to TRBD2. The sequence runs out 3 residues before the end of the CDR3; the remainder is reconstructed from the germline J gene. CDR1 LGHNT and CDR2 FRNRAP come from the germline V gene. The CDR3 is 14 amino acids. The V and J ends lost 6 bases and 6 bases, in that order; junction bases with no gene match: 6.

This clone was counted ten times or more. The read gets to within 3 residues of the CDR3 end, and the germline J gene fills in the rest. The chain has TRBV4-2 and TRBJ2-3; a weak D match, TRBD1 (5 bases). V was clipped by 0 bases and J by 5 bases, with 21 bases between them. Germline-derived CDR1 and CDR2 are LGHNA and YNFKEQ. The CDR3 runs 18 residues. The sequenced CDR3 bases are TGTGCCAGCAGCCAAGATTATCAGCATATAGGGGTGGGAGATACG. Protein sequence: CASSQDYQHIGVGDT. The full CDR3 is CASSQDYQHIGVGDTQYF.

This clone was observed a handful of times. The read ends 3 residues shy of where the CDR3 ends; the end is completed using the germline J gene. This chain uses TRBV18 with TRBJ2-2; 8 bases are a match to TRBD1. Germline V gene sequence: CDR1 KGHSH, CDR2 LQKENI. The CDR3 is 14 amino acids. V was pared by 5 bases and J by 5 bases, with 4 bases of the junction left unmatched. Incomplete CDR3 DNA: TGTGCCAGCTCAAAGGACAGGGAAACCGGGGAG. Its protein product is CASSKDRETGE. The complete CDR3 reads CASSKDRETGELFF.

This clone has a count of ten or more. The read is 3 residues too short to cover the CDR3 end, so that end is filled in from the germline J gene. The chain uses TRBV28 and TRBJ2-1; 8 bases match TRBD1. CDR1 and CDR2 from the germline V gene are MDHEN and SYDVKM. The CDR3 spans 14 residues. The junction had 10 bases not matched to a gene; V was cut back by 6 bases and J by 9 bases. The sequenced part of the CDR3 DNA is TGTGCCAGCAGCACCCTGACAGGGGAGGCTGAG. Protein: CASSTLTGEAE. The whole CDR3 reads CASSTLTGEAEQFF.

This clone was counted ten times or more. With the read ending 3 residues before the CDR3 end, the germline J gene is used to fill in that end. The chain carries TRBV19 and TRBJ1-6; TRBD1 matches 10 bases. Germline lookup yields CDR1 LNHDA and CDR2 SQIVND (reference sequence). After removal of 3 bases from V and 10 bases from J, the junction contained 6 bases not matched to a gene. CDR3 size: 15 residues. The part of the CDR3 DNA that was read is TGTGCCAGTAGTATGGGGACAGGGGTTCGCTCACCC. This sequence encodes CASSMGTGVRSP. Given in full, the CDR3 is CASSMGTGVRSPLHF. The full variable domain, its missing parts supplied by reference TRBV19 and TRBJ1-6, is DGGITQSPKYLFRKEGQNVTLSCEQNLNHDAMYWYRQDPGQGLRLIYYSQIVNDFQKGDIAEGYSVSREKKESFPLTVTSAQKNPTAFYLCASSMGTGVRSPLHFGNGTRLTVT.

In its sample, this clone was seen many times. Read data end 3 residues before the CDR3 end; the end is taken from the germline J gene. This chain joins TRBV7-2 and TRBJ1-6; D is perhaps TRBD1 (6 bases). This CDR3 has 15 residues. Germline values: CDR1 SGHTA, CDR2 FQGNSA. Deletions cut 5 bases from V and 9 bases from J, with 17 bases between. Here the CDR3 reads CASSPITGWGSPLHF. The sequenced CDR3 bases are TGTGCCAGCAGCCCAATAACAGGGTGGGGTTCACCC.

This clone has only a few counts. The CDR3 extends 3 residues past the end of the read, so its final part is completed from the germline J gene. The V and J genes are TRBV5-6 and TRBJ2-4; 10 positions agree with TRBD1. Germline CDR1 is SGHDT and CDR2 is YYEEEE. This CDR3 spans 13 amino acids. The covered CDR3 bases are TGTGCCAGCAGTCGACAGGGGGCACGAGGT. It yields the protein CASSRQGARG. The full CDR3 reads CASSRQGARGQYF.

This clone was counted at least ten times. Incomplete CDR3 DNA: TGTGCCAGCAGGCTAGCGGGGGCGTACGGGGAG. It encodes CASRLAGAYGE. From start to end, the CDR3 is CASRLAGAYGELFF. This chain links TRBV7-9 with TRBJ2-2, with 10 bases lining up with TRBD2. Read coverage stops 3 residues before the CDR3 terminus; the germline J gene supplies the remainder. Unmatched junction bases numbered 5, after V lost 6 bases and J lost 7 bases. The CDR3 spans 14 residues. In germline, CDR1 is SEHNR, CDR2 FQNEAQ (reference sequence).

In this sample, this clone turned up many times. With the read ending 3 residues before the CDR3 end, the germline J gene is used to fill in that end. The chain carries TRBV30 and TRBJ2-1, with TRBD1 matching over 7 bases. Germline V gene lookup returns CDR1 GTSNPN and CDR2 SVGIG (reference sequence). The CDR3 runs 11 residues. Trimming removed 4 bases from V and 6 bases from J; junction bases left unmatched: 0. The CDR3 loop reads CAWTGGNEQFF. The sequenced CDR3 bases are TGTGCCTGGACAGGGGGCAATGAG.

This clone was observed at least ten times. The CDR3 is CASRQTSGGDTDTQYF. The sequenced part of the CDR3 DNA is TGTGCCAGCAGACAGACTAGCGGGGGGGATACAGATACG. The rearrangement links TRBV2 to TRBJ2-3, with 14 bases that match TRBD2. The CDR3 end is not reached by the read, which stops 3 residues before it; the germline J gene fills it in. The CDR3 sequence is 16 residues long. From germline, CDR1 is SNHLY and CDR2 FYNNEI. The ends lost 6 bases at V and 3 bases at J; junction bases unmatched: 5.

Worth noting for this clone: The missing CDR3 end, 3 residues past where the read stops, is filled in from the germline J gene. J is TRBJ2-1 and V is TRBV10-2; TRBD2 is a possible D gene (6 bases). Germline V gene lookup returns CDR1 WSHSY and CDR2 SAAADI. Trimming removed 11 bases from V and 4 bases from J, with 9 bases in between. The CDR3 has 11 residues. The CDR3 bases that were read are TGCGCCGTTGGGGGGTACAATGAG. Encoded protein: CAVGGYNE. The complete CDR3 protein is CAVGGYNEQFF.

The sample holds many counts of this clone. Sequencing ends 3 residues short of the CDR3 end; the germline J gene provides the rest. This sequence joins TRBV5-1 and TRBJ2-1, with 8 bases identical to TRBD2. CDR3 length: 14 amino acids. Germline CDR1 is SGHRS and CDR2 is YFSETQ. The V segment lost 8 bases and the J segment 4 bases; nucleotides outside the gene matches: 8. The covered CDR3 bases are TGCGCCAGTGGTGGAGCGGGAGCTTACAATGAG. Protein: CASGGAGAYNE. The whole CDR3 region reads CASGGAGAYNEQFF.

This clone was seen repeatedly, ten times or more. The read ends 3 residues early relative to the CDR3; the germline J gene fills the gap. This rearrangement joins TRBV9 to TRBJ2-7; 9 positions match TRBD2. Trimming cost V 4 bases and J 2 bases; bases outside gene matches: 10. The CDR3 consists of 16 residues. The V gene's germline CDR1 is SGDLS and CDR2 YYNGEE. The covered CDR3 bases are TGTGCCAGCAGCCCCCTAGCGGGGAGACAAACCTACGAG. It codes for CASSPLAGRQTYE. The CDR3 in its entirety is CASSPLAGRQTYEQYF.

This clone was found many times. The CDR3 end falls 3 residues outside the read, so it is completed with the germline J gene. The chain joins TRBV2 to TRBJ2-5; 14 bases fit TRBD2. There are 15 residues in the CDR3. Germline V lookup: CDR1 SNHLY, CDR2 FYNNEI. V trimming: 4 bases; J trimming: 5 bases; junction bases outside the gene matches: 3. Here the CDR3 reads CASSAGLAGGETQYF. The part of the CDR3 DNA that was read is TGTGCCAGCAGTGCTGGACTAGCGGGGGGTGAGACC.

This clone appeared many times. Sequencing ends 3 residues short of the CDR3 end; the germline J gene provides the rest. The chain links TRBV2 to TRBJ2-5, with D possibly being TRBD2 (6 bases). Germline assignment: CDR1 SNHLY and CDR2 FYNNEI. The CDR3 is made up of 14 amino acids. V was clipped by 8 bases and J by 3 bases, with 16 bases between them. Here the CDR3 reads CASRTPDYKETQYF. The CDR3 DNA, read in part, is TGTGCCAGCCGGACCCCGGACTATAAAGAGACC.

In this sample, this clone turned up a few times. The DNA ends 3 residues before the CDR3 does, and the rest of the CDR3 is filled in from the germline J gene. The chain recombines TRBV6-1 with TRBJ1-2, with D maybe TRBD1 (6 bases). This CDR3 region has 14 residues. Germline CDR1 and CDR2: MNHNS and SASEGT. The chain's CDR3 is CASSEYDRYYDYTF. Partial CDR3 DNA: TGTGCCAGCAGTGAATATGACAGGTACTACGAC.

The sample holds many counts of this clone. The read is 3 residues too short to cover the CDR3 end, so that end is filled in from the germline J gene. This sequence joins TRBV29-1 and TRBJ2-3, with TRBD2 as a possible D gene (6 bases). This CDR3 is built from 13 residues. The V and J ends lost 5 bases and 2 bases respectively, with 11 bases between them. Germline CDR1 is SQVTM and CDR2 is ANQGSEA. CDR3 amino acids: CSVLGGDTDTQYF. Incomplete CDR3 DNA: TGCAGCGTTCTCGGCGGGGACACAGATACG.

This clone has at least ten counts. The sequence runs out 3 residues before the end of the CDR3; the remainder is reconstructed from the germline J gene. The chain carries TRBV20-1 and TRBJ1-4; no clear D gene. Per germline, CDR1 DFQATT and CDR2 SNEGSKA (reference sequence). This CDR3 has 14 residues. With 5 bases removed from V and 3 bases from J, the gap between germline ends came to 13 bases. The CDR3 loop is CSAGQVGANEKLFF. The CDR3 bases that were read are TGCAGTGCTGGGCAGGTCGGAGCTAATGAAAAA.